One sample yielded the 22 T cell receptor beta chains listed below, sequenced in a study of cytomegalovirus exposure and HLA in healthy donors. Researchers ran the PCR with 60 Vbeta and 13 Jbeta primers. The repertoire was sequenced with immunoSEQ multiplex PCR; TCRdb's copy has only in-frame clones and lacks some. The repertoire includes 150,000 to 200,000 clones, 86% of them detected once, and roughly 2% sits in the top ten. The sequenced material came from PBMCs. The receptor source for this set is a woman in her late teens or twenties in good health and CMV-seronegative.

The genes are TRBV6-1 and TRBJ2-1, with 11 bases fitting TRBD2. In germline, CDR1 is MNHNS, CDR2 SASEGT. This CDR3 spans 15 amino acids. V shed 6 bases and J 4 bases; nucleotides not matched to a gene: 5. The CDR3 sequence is CASSPTSGTYNEQFF. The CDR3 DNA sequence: TGTGCCAGCAGCCCGACTAGCGGGACTTACAATGAGCAGTTCTTC.

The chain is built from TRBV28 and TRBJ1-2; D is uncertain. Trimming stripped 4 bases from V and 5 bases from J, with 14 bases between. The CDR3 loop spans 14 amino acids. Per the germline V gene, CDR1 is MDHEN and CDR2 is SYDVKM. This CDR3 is CASSSYQEIYGYTF. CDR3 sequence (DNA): TGTGCCAGCAGTTCCTACCAAGAGATTTATGGCTACACCTTC.

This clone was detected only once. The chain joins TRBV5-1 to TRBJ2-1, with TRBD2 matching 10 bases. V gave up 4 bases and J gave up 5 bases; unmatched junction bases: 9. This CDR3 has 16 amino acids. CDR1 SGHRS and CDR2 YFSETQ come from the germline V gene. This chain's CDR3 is CASSPNRLAGDNEQFF. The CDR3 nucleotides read TGCGCCAGCAGCCCAAACCGGCTAGCGGGGGACAATGAGCAGTTCTTC.

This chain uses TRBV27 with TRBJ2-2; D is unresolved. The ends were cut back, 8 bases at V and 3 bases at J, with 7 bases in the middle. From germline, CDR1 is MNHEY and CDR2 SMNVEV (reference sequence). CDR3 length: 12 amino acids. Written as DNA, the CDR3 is TGTGCCAGCCTTGGGCACACCGGGGAGCTGTTTTTT. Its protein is CASLGHTGELFF.

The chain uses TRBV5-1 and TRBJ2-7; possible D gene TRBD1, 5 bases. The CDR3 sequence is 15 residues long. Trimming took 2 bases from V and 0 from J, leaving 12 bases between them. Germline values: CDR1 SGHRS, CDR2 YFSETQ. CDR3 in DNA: TGCGCCAGCAGCTTAGTCGGACAAATCTCCTACGAGCAGTACTTC. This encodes CASSLVGQISYEQYF.

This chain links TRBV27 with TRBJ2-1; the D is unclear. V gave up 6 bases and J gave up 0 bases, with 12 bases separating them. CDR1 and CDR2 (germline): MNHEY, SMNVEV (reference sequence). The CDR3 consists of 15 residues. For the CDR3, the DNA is TGTGCCAGCAGGTCGCGGTCCAGCTCCTACAATGAGCAGTTCTTC. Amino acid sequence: CASRSRSSSYNEQFF.

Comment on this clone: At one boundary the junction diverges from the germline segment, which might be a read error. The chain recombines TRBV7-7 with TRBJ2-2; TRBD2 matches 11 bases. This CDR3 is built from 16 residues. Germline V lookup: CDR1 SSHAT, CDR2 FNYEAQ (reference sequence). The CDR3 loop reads CASSPKLAGDTGELFF. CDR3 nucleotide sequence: TGTGCTAGCAGCCCCAAACTAGCGGGAGACACCGGGGAGCTGTTTTTT.

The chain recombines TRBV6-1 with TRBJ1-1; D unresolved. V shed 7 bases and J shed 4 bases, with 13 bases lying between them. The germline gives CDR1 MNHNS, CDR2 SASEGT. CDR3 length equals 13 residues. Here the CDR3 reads CASMRDRSTEAFF. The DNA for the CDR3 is TGTGCCAGCATGAGGGATCGGAGCACTGAAGCTTTCTTT.

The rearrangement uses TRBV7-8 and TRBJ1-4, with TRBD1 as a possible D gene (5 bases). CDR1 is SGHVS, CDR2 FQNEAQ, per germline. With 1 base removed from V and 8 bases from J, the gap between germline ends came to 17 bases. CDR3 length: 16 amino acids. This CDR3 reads CASSLDPKGSGEKLFF. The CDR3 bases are TGTGCCAGCAGCTTAGACCCAAAGGGGTCGGGCGAAAAACTGTTTTTT.

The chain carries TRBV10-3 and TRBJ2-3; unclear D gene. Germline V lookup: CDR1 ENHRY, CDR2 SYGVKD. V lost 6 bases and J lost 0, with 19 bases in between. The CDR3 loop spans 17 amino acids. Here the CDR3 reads CAISHPKTVTSTDTQYF. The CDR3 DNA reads TGTGCCATCAGCCACCCCAAAACGGTCACTAGCACAGATACGCAGTATTTT.

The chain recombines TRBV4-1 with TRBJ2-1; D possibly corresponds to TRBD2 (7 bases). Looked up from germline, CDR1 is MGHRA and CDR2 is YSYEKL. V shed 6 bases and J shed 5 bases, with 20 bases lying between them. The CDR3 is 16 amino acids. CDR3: CASRRTPAGANNEQFF. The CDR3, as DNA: TGCGCCAGCAGGCGAACCCCCGCGGGGGCCAACAATGAGCAGTTCTTC.

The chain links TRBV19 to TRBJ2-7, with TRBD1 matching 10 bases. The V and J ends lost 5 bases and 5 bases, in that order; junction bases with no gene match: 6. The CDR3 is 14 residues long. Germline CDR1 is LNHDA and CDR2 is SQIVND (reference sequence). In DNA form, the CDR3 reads TGTGCCAGTAGTGCCGGGACAGGGGAAAACGAGCAGTACTTC. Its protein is CASSAGTGENEQYF.

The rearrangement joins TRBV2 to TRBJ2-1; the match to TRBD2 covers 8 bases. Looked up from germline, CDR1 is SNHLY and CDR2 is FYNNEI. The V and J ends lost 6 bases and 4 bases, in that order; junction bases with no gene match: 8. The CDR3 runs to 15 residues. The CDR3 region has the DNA TGTGCCAGCAGCAATGACGGGGGGGCTTACAATGAGCAGTTCTTC. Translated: CASSNDGGAYNEQFF.

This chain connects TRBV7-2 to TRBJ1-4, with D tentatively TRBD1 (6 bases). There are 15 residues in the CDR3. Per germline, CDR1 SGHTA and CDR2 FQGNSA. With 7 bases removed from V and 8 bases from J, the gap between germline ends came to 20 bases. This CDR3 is CASTPNRAGVEKLFF. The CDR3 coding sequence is TGTGCCAGCACCCCAAACAGGGCAGGGGTAGAAAAACTGTTTTTT. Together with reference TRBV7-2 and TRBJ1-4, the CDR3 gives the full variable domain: GAGVSQSPSNKVTEKGKDVELRCDPISGHTALYWYRQSLGQGLEFLIYFQGNSAPDKSGLPSDRFSAERTGGSVSTLTIQRTQQEDSAVYLCASTPNRAGVEKLFFGSGTQLSVL.

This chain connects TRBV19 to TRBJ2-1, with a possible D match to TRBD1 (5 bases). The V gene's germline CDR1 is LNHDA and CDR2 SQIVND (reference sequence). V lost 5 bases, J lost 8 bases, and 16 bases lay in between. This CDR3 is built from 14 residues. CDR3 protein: CASSVQVGPHEQFF. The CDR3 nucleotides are TGTGCCAGTAGTGTACAGGTGGGCCCACATGAGCAGTTCTTC.

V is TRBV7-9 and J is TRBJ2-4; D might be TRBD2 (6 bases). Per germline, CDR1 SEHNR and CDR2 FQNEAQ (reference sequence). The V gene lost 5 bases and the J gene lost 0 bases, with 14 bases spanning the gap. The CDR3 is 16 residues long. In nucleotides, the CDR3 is TGTGCCAGCAGCAGGGACTTTCCACCAGCCAAAAACATTCAGTACTTC. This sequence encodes CASSRDFPPAKNIQYF.

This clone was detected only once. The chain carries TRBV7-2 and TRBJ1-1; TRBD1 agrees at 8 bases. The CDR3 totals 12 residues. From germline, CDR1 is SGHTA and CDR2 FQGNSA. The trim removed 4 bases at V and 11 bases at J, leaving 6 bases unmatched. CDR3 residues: CASSYLTGGAFF. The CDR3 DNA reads TGTGCCAGCAGCTACCTTACAGGGGGGGCTTTCTTT.

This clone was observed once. The CDR3 spells CASSVGSSTDTQYF. CDR3 coding DNA: TGTGCCAGCAGCGTGGGGAGTAGCACAGATACGCAGTATTTT. The V and J genes are TRBV9 and TRBJ2-3; D is possibly TRBD2 (5 bases). The V gene's germline CDR1 is SGDLS and CDR2 YYNGEE. The CDR3 spans 14 residues. V lost 2 bases and J lost 0, with 7 bases in between.

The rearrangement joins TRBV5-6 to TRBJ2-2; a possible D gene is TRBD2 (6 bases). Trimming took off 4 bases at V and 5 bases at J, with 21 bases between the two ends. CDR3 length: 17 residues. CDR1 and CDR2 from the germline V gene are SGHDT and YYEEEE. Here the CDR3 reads CASSPKGRDQRTGELFF. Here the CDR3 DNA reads TGTGCCAGCAGCCCGAAGGGGCGGGACCAGAGGACCGGGGAGCTGTTTTTT.

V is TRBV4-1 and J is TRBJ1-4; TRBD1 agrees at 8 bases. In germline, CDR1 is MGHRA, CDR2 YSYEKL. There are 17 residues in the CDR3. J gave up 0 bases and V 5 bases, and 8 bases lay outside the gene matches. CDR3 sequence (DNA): TGCGCCAGCAGCAAATGGACAGGGCGTGCAACTAATGAAAAACTGTTTTTT. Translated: CASSKWTGRATNEKLFF.

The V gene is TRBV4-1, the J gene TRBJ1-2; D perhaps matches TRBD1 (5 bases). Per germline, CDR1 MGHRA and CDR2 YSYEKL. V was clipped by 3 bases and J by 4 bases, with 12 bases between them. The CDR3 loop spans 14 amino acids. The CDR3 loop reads CASSQGPVVYGYTF. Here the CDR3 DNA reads TGCGCCAGCAGCCAGGGGCCCGTAGTCTATGGCTACACCTTC.

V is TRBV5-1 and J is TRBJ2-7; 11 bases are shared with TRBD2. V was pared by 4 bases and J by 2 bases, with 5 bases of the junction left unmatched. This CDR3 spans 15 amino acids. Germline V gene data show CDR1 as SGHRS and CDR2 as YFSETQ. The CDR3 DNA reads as TGCGCCAGCAGCCCGGGACTAGCGGAGGCCTACGAGCAGTACTTC. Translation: CASSPGLAEAYEQYF.